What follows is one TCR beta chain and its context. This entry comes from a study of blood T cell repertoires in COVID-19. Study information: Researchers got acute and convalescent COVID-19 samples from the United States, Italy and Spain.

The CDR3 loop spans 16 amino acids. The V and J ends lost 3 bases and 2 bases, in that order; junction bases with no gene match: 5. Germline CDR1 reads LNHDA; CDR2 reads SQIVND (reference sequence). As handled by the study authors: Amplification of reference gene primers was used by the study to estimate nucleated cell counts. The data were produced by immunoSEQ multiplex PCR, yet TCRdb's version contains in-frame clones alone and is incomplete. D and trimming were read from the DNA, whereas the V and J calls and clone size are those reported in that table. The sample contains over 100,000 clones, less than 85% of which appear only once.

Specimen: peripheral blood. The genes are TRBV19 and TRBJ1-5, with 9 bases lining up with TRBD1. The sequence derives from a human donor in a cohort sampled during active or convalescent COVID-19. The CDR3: CASSIGGQGGNQPQHF. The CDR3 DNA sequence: TGTGCCAGTAGTATTGGGGGACAGGGAGGCAATCAGCCCCAGCATTTT.